This T cell receptor (beta chain) was observed in a study of cytomegalovirus exposure and HLA in healthy donors. General study points: In vitro data verified a few CMV-associated chains as specific for CMV antigens. Most TCR sequences were uncommon, yet certain public TCRs appeared in many donors. TCR clusters originating in the first cohort tended to co-occur in the 120 validation repertoires, according to a later analysis.

The data were produced by immunoSEQ multiplex PCR, yet TCRdb's version contains in-frame clones alone and is incomplete. The sample has approximately 140,000 clones; about 90% are singletons. This clone was seen a single time. The antigen remains undetermined. V dropped 5 bases and J dropped 0 bases, with 8 bases sitting between them. The CDR3 covers 15 residues. The germline V gene has CDR1 MDHEN and CDR2 SYDVKM. These donors were members of the roughly 120-subject validation cohort, a group separate from the approximately 670-subject first cohort. The TCR comes from a woman aged 18-35 years in good health and CMV-seropositive. The source material was PBMCs. The chain is built from TRBV28 and TRBJ2-6; no definite D call. The CDR3 loop reads CASSPTISGANVLTF. The CDR3 DNA sequence: TGTGCCAGCAGTCCTACTATCTCTGGGGCCAACGTCCTGACTTTC. The full variable domain, with the rest looked up from reference TRBV28 and TRBJ2-6, is DVKVTQSSRYLVKRTGEKVFLECVQDMDHENMFWYRQDPGLGLRLIYFSYDVKMKEKGDIPEGYSVSREKKERFSLILESASTNQTSMYLCASSPTISGANVLTFGAGSRLTVL.